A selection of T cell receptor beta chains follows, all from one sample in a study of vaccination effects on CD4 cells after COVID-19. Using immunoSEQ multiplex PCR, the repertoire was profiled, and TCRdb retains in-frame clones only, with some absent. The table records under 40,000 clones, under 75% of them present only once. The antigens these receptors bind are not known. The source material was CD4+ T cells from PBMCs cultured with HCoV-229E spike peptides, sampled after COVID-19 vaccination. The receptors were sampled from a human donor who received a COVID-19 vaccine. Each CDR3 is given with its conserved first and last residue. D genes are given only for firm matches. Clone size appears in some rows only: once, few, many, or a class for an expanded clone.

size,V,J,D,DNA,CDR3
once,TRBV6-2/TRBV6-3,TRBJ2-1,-,TGTGCCAGCAGTTCCGGGGGGCGTTTTTATGAGCAGTTCTTC,CASSSGGRFYEQFF
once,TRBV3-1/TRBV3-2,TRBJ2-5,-,TGTGCCAGCAGCCAAGGTAACAGGGAGACCCAGTACTTC,CASSQGNRETQYF
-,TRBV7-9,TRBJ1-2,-,TGTGCCAGCAGCTTAGAGCTCAGCTGGGCGCGAGGCTATGGCTACACCTTC,CASSLELSWARGYGYTF
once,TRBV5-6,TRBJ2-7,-,TGTGCCAGCAGCTTGGGGCCTGGCCTTAAAGAGCAGTACTTC,CASSLGPGLKEQYF
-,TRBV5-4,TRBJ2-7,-,TGTGCCAGCAGCGCGGGACAAATACCCTACGAGCAGTACTTC,CASSAGQIPYEQYF
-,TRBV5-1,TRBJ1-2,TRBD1,TGCGCCAGCAGCTTGGAGGGACAGAGGTATGGCTACACCTTC,CASSLEGQRYGYTF
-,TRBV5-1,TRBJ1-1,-,TGCGCCAGCAGCTTGGGGCCCGGGGTCGGGGTCGATACGTACACTGAAGCTTTCTTT,CASSLGPGVGVDTYTEAFF
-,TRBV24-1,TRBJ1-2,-,TGTGCCACCAGTCAGGGGAACTCGTATGGCTACACCTTC,CATSQGNSYGYTF
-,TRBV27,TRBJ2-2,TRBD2,TGTGCCCCCAAGTTTAGCGGGGGGAGAGGCGGGGAGCTGTTTTTT,CAPKFSGGRGGELFF
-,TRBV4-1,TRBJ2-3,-,TGCGCCAGCAGGGGGGACGGCTATTTCAGCACAGATACGCAGTATTTT,CASRGDGYFSTDTQYF
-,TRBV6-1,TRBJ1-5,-,TGTGCCAGCAGTCGGGGGTTTCGGGACAATCAGCCCCAGCATTTT,CASSRGFRDNQPQHF
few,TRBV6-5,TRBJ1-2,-,TGTGCCAGCAGTTATGTCTCGGGGGGAGGGGAGCACGGCTACACCTTC,CASSYVSGGGEHGYTF
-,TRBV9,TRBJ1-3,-,TGTGCCAGCAGCGTAGGGACGGACTCTGGAAACACCATATATTTT,CASSVGTDSGNTIYF
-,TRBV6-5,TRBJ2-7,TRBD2,TGTGCCAGCAGTTACTCGACGGGACTAACCTACGAGCAGTACTTC,CASSYSTGLTYEQYF
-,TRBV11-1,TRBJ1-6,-,TGTGCCAGCAGCCGAGCTAGCTCCTATAATTCACCCCTCCACTTT,CASSRASSYNSPLHF
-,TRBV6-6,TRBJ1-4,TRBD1,TGTGCCAGCAGTGCGGGGACAGGGGTGGTTGGTGAAAAACTGTTTTTT,CASSAGTGVVGEKLFF
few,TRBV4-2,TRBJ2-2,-,TGTGCCAGCAGCCAAGATCGACTAGTTACCGGGGAGCTGTTTTTT,CASSQDRLVTGELFF
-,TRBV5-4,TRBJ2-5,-,TGTGCCAGCAGCTTAGATCATCAGGAGACCCAGTACTTC,CASSLDHQETQYF
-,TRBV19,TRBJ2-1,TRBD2,TGTGCCAGTAGTATTCCCAGCGGGATTCTATACAATGAGCAGTTCTTC,CASSIPSGILYNEQFF
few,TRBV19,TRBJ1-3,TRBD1,TGTGCCAGTAGTAGACAGGGGATCGGAAACACCATATATTTT,CASSRQGIGNTIYF
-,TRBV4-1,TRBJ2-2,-,TGCGCCAGCAGCCACCTGGAGGGGATAATAAACACCGGGGAGCTGTTTTTT,CASSHLEGIINTGELFF
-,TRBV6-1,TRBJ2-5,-,TGTGCCAGCAGTGAAATCGGTCGCCCCCAGTACTTC,CASSEIGRPQYF
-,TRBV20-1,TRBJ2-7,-,TGCAGTGCTTCGACTGCTTACGAGCAGTACTTC,CSASTAYEQYF
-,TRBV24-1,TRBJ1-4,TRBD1,TGTGCCACCAACAGCGGACAGGGCGATGAAAAACTGTTTTTT,CATNSGQGDEKLFF
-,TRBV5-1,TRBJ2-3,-,TGCGCCAGCAGCTCCCAGGGTATTAGCACAGATACGCAGTATTTT,CASSSQGISTDTQYF
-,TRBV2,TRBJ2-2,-,TGTGCCAGCAGGGCCCTTCGTGGGGCGGGGACCGGGGAGCTGTTTTTT,CASRALRGAGTGELFF
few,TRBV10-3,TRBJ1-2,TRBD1,TGTGCCATCAGTTCAACAGGGGACGGCTACACCTTC,CAISSTGDGYTF
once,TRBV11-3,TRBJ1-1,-,TGTGCCAGCAGCTTGCAACAGAACACTGAAGCTTTCTTT,CASSLQQNTEAFF
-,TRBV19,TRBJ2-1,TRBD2,TGTGCCAGTAGGGTTTTGGCTAGCGGAGCCTACAATGAGCAGTTCTTC,CASRVLASGAYNEQFF
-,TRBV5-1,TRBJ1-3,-,TGCGCCAGCAGCTTGCTAGACTCTGGAAACACCATATATTTT,CASSLLDSGNTIYF
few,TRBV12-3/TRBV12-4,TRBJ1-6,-,TGTGCCAGCAGTTTAAGGGGAAGTTCACCCCTCCACTTT,CASSLRGSSPLHF
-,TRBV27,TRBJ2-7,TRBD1,TGTGCCAGCAGTCCAAGGACCGGGACAGCCTACGAGCAGTACTTC,CASSPRTGTAYEQYF
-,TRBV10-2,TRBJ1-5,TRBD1,TGCGCCAGCAGTGAGTCCGGACAGGGAAAGGGTCAGCCCCAGCATTTT,CASSESGQGKGQPQHF
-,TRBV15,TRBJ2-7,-,TGTGCCACCAGCAGGGAGGGTGGAGGTGCGTACGAGCAGTACTTC,CATSREGGGAYEQYF
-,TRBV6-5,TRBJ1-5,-,TGTGCCACCTACGATTATAGCAATCAGCCCCAGCATTTT,CATYDYSNQPQHF
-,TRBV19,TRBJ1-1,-,TGTGCCAGTAGTATTCGACAGGCAGTCGAAGCTTTCTTT,CASSIRQAVEAFF
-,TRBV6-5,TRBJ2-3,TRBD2,TGTGCCAGCACGGGAGCGGGGGCAACAGATACGCAGTATTTT,CASTGAGATDTQYF
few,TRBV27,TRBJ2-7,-,TGTGCCAGCAGTTTATCGGAGTTGGGCTGGGACGGTTCCTACGAGCAGTACTTC,CASSLSELGWDGSYEQYF
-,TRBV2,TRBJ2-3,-,TGTGCCAGCAGTAAAGAACTAGCAGATACGCAGTATTTT,CASSKELADTQYF
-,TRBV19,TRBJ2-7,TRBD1,TGTGCCAGTAGTTTCGGGACAGGGGGCTACGAGCAGTACTTC,CASSFGTGGYEQYF
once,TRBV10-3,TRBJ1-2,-,TGTGCCATCAGTGAGTACGAGGGGCCGGGGTATGGCTACACCTTC,CAISEYEGPGYGYTF
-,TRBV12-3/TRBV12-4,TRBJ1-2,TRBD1,TGTGCCAGCAGTAAGGGACAGAACTATGGCTACACCTTC,CASSKGQNYGYTF
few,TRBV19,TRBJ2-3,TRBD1,TGTGCCAGTAGTGTTCGACAGGGCCCCACAGATACGCAGTATTTT,CASSVRQGPTDTQYF